This is a list of T cell receptor beta chains from one sample in a study of blood T cell repertoires in COVID-19. Here immunoSEQ multiplex PCR was the method, and the copy in TCRdb shows in-frame clones only, minus some. Of about 220,000 clones listed, over 75% are singletons. The specimen sequenced was PBMCs or T cells enriched from blood (not recorded which). The receptors derive from a woman between 55 and 75 years old who had recovered from COVID-19. The CDR3 runs from the conserved cysteine through the conserved F or W. The D gene is left open where the match is weak. Expanded clones get a size class; other rows say once, few or many, or leave the size out.

J gene: TRBJ2-7
V gene: TRBV2
clone size: NA
D gene: NA
CDR3 DNA: TGTGCCAGCAGTGAACTCGTTTTGGCAGGGGCCTACGAGCAGTACTTC
CDR3 protein: CASSELVLAGAYEQYF

J gene: TRBJ2-7
V gene: TRBV5-1
clone size: few
D gene: NA
CDR3 DNA: TGCGCCAGCAGCTTGAAGGACCCTACGGGGGAGCAGTACTTC
CDR3 protein: CASSLKDPTGEQYF

J gene: TRBJ2-7
V gene: TRBV2
clone size: NA
D gene: NA
CDR3 DNA: TGTGCCAGTCGAACGGGACTCAGCTCCTACGAGCAGTACTTC
CDR3 protein: CASRTGLSSYEQYF

J gene: TRBJ2-1
V gene: TRBV19
clone size: NA
D gene: NA
CDR3 DNA: TGTGCCAGTAGTATAGATGACAGACCCCACAATGAGCAGTTCTTC
CDR3 protein: CASSIDDRPHNEQFF

J gene: TRBJ2-1
V gene: TRBV11-1
clone size: NA
D gene: TRBD1
CDR3 DNA: TGTGCCAGCAGCGGACAGGGGGCGAGAATTGAGCAGTTCTTC
CDR3 protein: CASSGQGARIEQFF

J gene: TRBJ2-7
V gene: TRBV27
clone size: NA
D gene: NA
CDR3 DNA: TGTGCCAGCAGTTTATCACCGGAGGGGTTCTACGAGCAGTACTTC
CDR3 protein: CASSLSPEGFYEQYF

J gene: TRBJ1-5
V gene: TRBV5-5
clone size: many
D gene: NA
CDR3 DNA: TGTGCCAGCAGCTTGGCAGGGGACAATCAGCCCCAGCATTTT
CDR3 protein: CASSLAGDNQPQHF

J gene: TRBJ2-1
V gene: TRBV6-4
clone size: NA
D gene: TRBD2
CDR3 DNA: TGTGCCAGCAGTGACCAGCGGGATTCGCTGTTCTTC
CDR3 protein: CASSDQRDSLFF

J gene: TRBJ1-1
V gene: TRBV11-3
clone size: few
D gene: TRBD1
CDR3 DNA: TGTGCCAGCAGCTTAGGACAGGGGGCGGCGAACACTGAAGCTTTCTTT
CDR3 protein: CASSLGQGAANTEAFF

J gene: TRBJ1-1
V gene: TRBV6-1
clone size: NA
D gene: NA
CDR3 DNA: TGTGCCAGCAGTGACAGGTCTGAAGCTTTCTTT
CDR3 protein: CASSDRSEAFF

J gene: TRBJ2-7
V gene: TRBV5-5
clone size: NA
D gene: NA
CDR3 DNA: TGTGCCAGCGGGCGACCACACGGCCACGAGCAGTACTTC
CDR3 protein: CASGRPHGHEQYF

J gene: TRBJ2-7
V gene: TRBV5-5
clone size: NA
D gene: NA
CDR3 DNA: TGTGCCAGCAGCTGGGACACCGGGGGGTCCTACGAGCAGTACTTC
CDR3 protein: CASSWDTGGSYEQYF

J gene: TRBJ2-3
V gene: TRBV3-1/TRBV3-2
clone size: few
D gene: NA
CDR3 DNA: TGTGCCAGCAGCCTAAATCGGGGCACAGATACGCAGTATTTT
CDR3 protein: CASSLNRGTDTQYF

J gene: TRBJ2-2
V gene: TRBV2
clone size: NA
D gene: TRBD1
CDR3 DNA: TGTGCCAGCAGCGTGACAGGGGGGCACACCGGGGAGCTGTTTTTT
CDR3 protein: CASSVTGGHTGELFF

J gene: TRBJ2-3
V gene: TRBV3-1/TRBV3-2
clone size: NA
D gene: NA
CDR3 DNA: TGTGCCAGCAGCCAAGGTTCCCACAATACGCAGTATTTT
CDR3 protein: CASSQGSHNTQYF

J gene: TRBJ2-7
V gene: TRBV5-4
clone size: NA
D gene: TRBD2
CDR3 DNA: TGTGCCAGCAGCCCCGGTAGCGGGAGCTCCTACGAGCAGTACTTC
CDR3 protein: CASSPGSGSSYEQYF

J gene: TRBJ1-1
V gene: TRBV24-1
clone size: once
D gene: NA
CDR3 DNA: TGTGCCACCAGTGATGGGGAGGGGTGGACTGAAGCTTTCTTT
CDR3 protein: CATSDGEGWTEAFF

J gene: TRBJ1-2
V gene: TRBV4-3
clone size: NA
D gene: TRBD1
CDR3 DNA: TGCGCCAGCAGCGTAGGGCCGGACAGGGTTAACTATGGCTACACCTTC
CDR3 protein: CASSVGPDRVNYGYTF

J gene: TRBJ2-3
V gene: TRBV5-1
clone size: NA
D gene: TRBD2
CDR3 DNA: TGCGCCAGCAGCTTGGCGGTGACTAGCGGGTCTACAGATACGCAGTATTTT
CDR3 protein: CASSLAVTSGSTDTQYF

J gene: TRBJ2-2
V gene: TRBV7-2
clone size: NA
D gene: NA
CDR3 DNA: TGTGCCAGCAGCTCACGGACAGCCGACAACACCGGGGAGCTGTTTTTT
CDR3 protein: CASSSRTADNTGELFF

J gene: TRBJ1-6
V gene: TRBV24-1
clone size: NA
D gene: NA
CDR3 DNA: TGTGCCACCAGTGACCGGGGGGGGCCCCTCCACTTT
CDR3 protein: CATSDRGGPLHF

J gene: TRBJ2-7
V gene: TRBV29-1
clone size: NA
D gene: TRBD1
CDR3 DNA: TGCAGCGTCCGGGACAGGGGAGTCGAGCAGTACTTC
CDR3 protein: CSVRDRGVEQYF

J gene: TRBJ2-3
V gene: TRBV6-5
clone size: NA
D gene: NA
CDR3 DNA: TGTGCCAGCAGTAACGACTTGACTAGAACGCAGTATTTT
CDR3 protein: CASSNDLTRTQYF

J gene: TRBJ2-5
V gene: TRBV2
clone size: NA
D gene: TRBD2
CDR3 DNA: TGTGCCAGCAGTGAAGCGACTAGCGGGGGGGCTCAGACCCAGTACTTC
CDR3 protein: CASSEATSGGAQTQYF

J gene: TRBJ1-1
V gene: TRBV15
clone size: NA
D gene: NA
CDR3 DNA: TGTGCCACCAGCAGGTTTGGAGTGGGTGAAGCTTTCTTT
CDR3 protein: CATSRFGVGEAFF

J gene: TRBJ1-2
V gene: TRBV7-2
clone size: NA
D gene: NA
CDR3 DNA: TGTGCCAGCAGCTTGGGTCGGGGAATAACCGACAACTATGGCTACACCTTC
CDR3 protein: CASSLGRGITDNYGYTF

J gene: TRBJ1-6
V gene: TRBV7-2
clone size: NA
D gene: TRBD1
CDR3 DNA: TGTGCCAGCAGCCAGGGGGAGAGTCATTCACCCCTCCACTTT
CDR3 protein: CASSQGESHSPLHF

J gene: TRBJ1-1
V gene: TRBV19
clone size: NA
D gene: TRBD1
CDR3 DNA: TGTGCCAGTATTACGACAGGGGGCACTGAAGCTTTCTTT
CDR3 protein: CASITTGGTEAFF

J gene: TRBJ2-7
V gene: TRBV11-2
clone size: NA
D gene: TRBD2
CDR3 DNA: TGTGCCAGCAGCTCAACAGGACGAGCGCGGGGGGTCCCCTACGAGCAGTACTTC
CDR3 protein: CASSSTGRARGVPYEQYF

J gene: TRBJ2-1
V gene: TRBV2
clone size: once
D gene: NA
CDR3 DNA: TGTGCCAGCAGTGAAGCCCCTCCTAGCTCCTACAATGAGCAGTTCTTC
CDR3 protein: CASSEAPPSSYNEQFF

J gene: TRBJ2-1
V gene: TRBV2
clone size: NA
D gene: NA
CDR3 DNA: TGTGCCAGCAATACAGGGGGCGGGAGGAGTAATGAGCAGTTCTTC
CDR3 protein: CASNTGGGRSNEQFF